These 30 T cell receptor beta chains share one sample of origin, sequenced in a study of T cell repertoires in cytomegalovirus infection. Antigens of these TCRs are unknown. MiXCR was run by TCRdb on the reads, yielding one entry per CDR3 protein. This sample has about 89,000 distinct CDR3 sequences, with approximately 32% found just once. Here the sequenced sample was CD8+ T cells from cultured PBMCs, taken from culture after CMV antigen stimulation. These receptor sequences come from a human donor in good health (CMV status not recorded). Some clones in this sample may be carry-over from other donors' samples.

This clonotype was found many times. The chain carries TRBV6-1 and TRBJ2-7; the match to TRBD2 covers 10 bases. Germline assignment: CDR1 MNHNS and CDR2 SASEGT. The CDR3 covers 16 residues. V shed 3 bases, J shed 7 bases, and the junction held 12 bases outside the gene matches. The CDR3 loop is CASSDGGAGGGSEQYF. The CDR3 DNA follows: TGTGCCAGCAGTGACGGGGGAGCGGGGGGGGGCAGTGAGCAGTACTTC.

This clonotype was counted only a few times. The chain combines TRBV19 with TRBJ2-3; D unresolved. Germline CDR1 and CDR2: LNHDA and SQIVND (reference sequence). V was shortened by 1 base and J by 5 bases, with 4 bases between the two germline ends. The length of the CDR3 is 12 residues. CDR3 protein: CASSIGLDTQYF. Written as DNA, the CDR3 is TGTGCCAGTAGTATAGGGTTAGATACGCAGTATTTT.

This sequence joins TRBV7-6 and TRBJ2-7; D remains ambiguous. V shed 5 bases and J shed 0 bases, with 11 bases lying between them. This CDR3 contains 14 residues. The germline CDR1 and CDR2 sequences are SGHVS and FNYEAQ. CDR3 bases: TGTGCCAGCAGCCCCGGGCTCGCCTCCTACGAGCAGTACTTC. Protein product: CASSPGLASYEQYF.

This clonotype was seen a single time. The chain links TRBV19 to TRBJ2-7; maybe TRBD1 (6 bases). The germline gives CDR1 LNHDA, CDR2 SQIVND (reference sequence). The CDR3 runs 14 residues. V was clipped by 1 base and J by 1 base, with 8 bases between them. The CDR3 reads CASSIGDKSYEQYF. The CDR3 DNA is TGTGCCAGTAGTATAGGGGACAAGTCCTACGAGCAGTACTTC.

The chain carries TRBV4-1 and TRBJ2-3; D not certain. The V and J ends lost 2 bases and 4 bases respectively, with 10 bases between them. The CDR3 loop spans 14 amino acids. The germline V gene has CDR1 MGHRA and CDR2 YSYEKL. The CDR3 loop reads CASSQLERPDTQYF. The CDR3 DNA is TGCGCCAGCAGCCAACTAGAGAGACCAGATACGCAGTATTTT.

The CDR3 sequence is CASSHGGGMNTEAFF. Here the CDR3 DNA reads TGTGCCAGCAGCCACGGGGGGGGAATGAACACTGAAGCTTTCTTT. The V and J genes are TRBV4-2 and TRBJ1-1, with D possibly being TRBD1 (5 bases). This CDR3 comprises 15 residues. Trimming removed 3 bases at V and 0 bases at J, with 11 bases between. Looked up from germline, CDR1 is LGHNA and CDR2 is YNFKEQ.

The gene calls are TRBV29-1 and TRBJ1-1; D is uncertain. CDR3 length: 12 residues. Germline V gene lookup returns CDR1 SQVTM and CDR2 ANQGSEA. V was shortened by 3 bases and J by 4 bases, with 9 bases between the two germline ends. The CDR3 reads CSVDGVGTEAFF. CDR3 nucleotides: TGCAGCGTTGATGGAGTCGGCACTGAAGCTTTCTTT.

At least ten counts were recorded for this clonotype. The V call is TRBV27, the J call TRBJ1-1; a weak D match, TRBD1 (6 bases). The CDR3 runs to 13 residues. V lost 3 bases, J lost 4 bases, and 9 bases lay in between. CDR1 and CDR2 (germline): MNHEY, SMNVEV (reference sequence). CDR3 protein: CASSLGRGTEAFF. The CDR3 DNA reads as TGTGCCAGCAGTTTGGGCAGGGGCACTGAAGCTTTCTTT.

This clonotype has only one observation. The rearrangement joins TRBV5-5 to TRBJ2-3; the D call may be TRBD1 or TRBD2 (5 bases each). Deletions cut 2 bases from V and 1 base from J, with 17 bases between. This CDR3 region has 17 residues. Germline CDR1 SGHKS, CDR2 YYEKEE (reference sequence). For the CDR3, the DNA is TGTGCCAGCAGCTTAGTAGGGGACCTAGTGGGCACAGATACGCAGTATTTT. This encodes CASSLVGDLVGTDTQYF.

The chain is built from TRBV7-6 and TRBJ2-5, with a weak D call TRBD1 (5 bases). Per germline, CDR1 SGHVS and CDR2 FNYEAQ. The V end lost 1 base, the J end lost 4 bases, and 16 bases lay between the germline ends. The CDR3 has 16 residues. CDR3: CASSLVGSERGETQYF. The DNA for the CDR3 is TGTGCCAGCAGCTTAGTCGGCAGCGAAAGGGGAGAGACCCAGTACTTC.

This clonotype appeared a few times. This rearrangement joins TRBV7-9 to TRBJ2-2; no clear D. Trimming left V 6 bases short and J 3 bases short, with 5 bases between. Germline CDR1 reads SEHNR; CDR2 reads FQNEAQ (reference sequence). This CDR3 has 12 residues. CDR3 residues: CASRVDTGELFF. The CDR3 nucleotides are TGTGCCAGCAGGGTTGACACCGGGGAGCTGTTTTTT. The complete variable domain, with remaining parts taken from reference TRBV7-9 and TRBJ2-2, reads DTGVSQNPRHKITKRGQNVTFRCDPISEHNRLYWYRQTLGQGPEFLTYFQNEAQLEKSRLLSDRFSAERPKGSFSTLEIQRTEQGDSAMYLCASRVDTGELFFGEGSRLTVL.

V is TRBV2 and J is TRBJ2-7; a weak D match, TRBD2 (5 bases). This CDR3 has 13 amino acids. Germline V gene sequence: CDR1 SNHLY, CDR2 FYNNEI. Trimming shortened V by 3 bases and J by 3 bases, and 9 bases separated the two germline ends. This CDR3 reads CASSDSGNYEQYF. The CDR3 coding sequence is TGTGCCAGCAGTGATTCGGGGAACTACGAGCAGTACTTC.

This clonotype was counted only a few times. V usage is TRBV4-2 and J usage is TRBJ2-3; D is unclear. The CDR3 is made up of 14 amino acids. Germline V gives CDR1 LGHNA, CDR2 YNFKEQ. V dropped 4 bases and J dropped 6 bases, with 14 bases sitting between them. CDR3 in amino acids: CASSLNPGADTQYF. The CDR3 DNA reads TGTGCCAGCAGCCTAAACCCCGGCGCCGATACGCAGTATTTT.

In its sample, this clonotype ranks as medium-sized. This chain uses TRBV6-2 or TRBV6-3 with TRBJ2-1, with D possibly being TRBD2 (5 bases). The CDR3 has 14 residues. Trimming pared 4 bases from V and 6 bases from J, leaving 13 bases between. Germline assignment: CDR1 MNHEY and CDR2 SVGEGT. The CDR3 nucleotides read TGTGCCAGCAGTTTTTATGGAGGAGGCAATGAGCAGTTCTTC. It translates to CASSFYGGGNEQFF.

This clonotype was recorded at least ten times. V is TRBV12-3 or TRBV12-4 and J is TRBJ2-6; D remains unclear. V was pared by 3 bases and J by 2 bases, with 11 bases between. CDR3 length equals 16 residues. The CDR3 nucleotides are TGTGCCAGCAGTTTTGATATTAGGCCTGGGGCCAACGTCCTGACTTTC. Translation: CASSFDIRPGANVLTF.

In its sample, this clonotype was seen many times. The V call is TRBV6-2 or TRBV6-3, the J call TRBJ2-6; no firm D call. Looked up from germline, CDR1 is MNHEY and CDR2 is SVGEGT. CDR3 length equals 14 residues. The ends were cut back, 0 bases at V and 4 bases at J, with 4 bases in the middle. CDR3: CASSYSGGANVLTF. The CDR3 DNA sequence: TGTGCCAGCAGTTACTCAGGGGGGGCCAACGTCCTGACTTTC.

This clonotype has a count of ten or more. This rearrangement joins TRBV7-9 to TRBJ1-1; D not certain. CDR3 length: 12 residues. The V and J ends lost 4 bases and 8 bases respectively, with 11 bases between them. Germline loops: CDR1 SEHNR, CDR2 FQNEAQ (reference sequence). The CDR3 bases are TGTGCCAGCAGCTCCCCCCGGCAGGAAGCTTTCTTT. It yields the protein CASSSPRQEAFF. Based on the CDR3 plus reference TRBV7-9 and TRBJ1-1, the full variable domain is DTGVSQNPRHKITKRGQNVTFRCDPISEHNRLYWYRQTLGQGPEFLTYFQNEAQLEKSRLLSDRFSAERPKGSFSTLEIQRTEQGDSAMYLCASSSPRQEAFFGQGTRLTVV.

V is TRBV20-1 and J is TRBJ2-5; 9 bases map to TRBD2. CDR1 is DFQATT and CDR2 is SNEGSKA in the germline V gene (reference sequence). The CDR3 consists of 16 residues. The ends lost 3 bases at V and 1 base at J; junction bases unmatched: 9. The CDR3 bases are TGCAGTGCTAGGAGAGCGGGGGGAGTAATCCAAGAGACCCAGTACTTC. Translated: CSARRAGGVIQETQYF.

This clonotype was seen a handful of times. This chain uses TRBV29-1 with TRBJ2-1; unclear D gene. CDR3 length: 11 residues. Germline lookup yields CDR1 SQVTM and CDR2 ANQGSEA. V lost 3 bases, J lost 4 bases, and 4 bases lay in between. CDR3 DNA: TGCAGCGTTGACCAGTACAATGAGCAGTTCTTC. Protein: CSVDQYNEQFF.

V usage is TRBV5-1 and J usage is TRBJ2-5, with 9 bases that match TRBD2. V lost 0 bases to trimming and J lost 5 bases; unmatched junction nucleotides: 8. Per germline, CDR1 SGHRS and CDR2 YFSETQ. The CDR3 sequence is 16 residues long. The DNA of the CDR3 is TGCGCCAGCAGCTTGGGCCTAGCGGGGCCTTCGGAGACCCAGTACTTC. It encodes CASSLGLAGPSETQYF.

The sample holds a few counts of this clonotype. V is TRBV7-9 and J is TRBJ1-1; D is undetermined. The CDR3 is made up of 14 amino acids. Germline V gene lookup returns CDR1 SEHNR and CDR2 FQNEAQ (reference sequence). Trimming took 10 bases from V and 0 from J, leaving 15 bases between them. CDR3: CATASTNMNTEAFF. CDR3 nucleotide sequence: TGTGCCACTGCTAGCACCAACATGAACACTGAAGCTTTCTTT.

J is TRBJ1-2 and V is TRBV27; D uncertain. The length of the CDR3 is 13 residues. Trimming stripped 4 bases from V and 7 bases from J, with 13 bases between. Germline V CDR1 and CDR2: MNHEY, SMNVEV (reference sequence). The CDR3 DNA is TGTGCCAGCAGTTCTCATGCGTCTGGTGGCTACACCTTC. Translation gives CASSSHASGGYTF.

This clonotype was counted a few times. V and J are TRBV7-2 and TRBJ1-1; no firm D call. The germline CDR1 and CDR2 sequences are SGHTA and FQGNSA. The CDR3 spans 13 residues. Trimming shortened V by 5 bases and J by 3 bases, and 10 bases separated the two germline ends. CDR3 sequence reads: CASSLSDYTEAFF. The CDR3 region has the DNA TGTGCCAGCAGCCTCAGTGATTACACTGAAGCTTTCTTT. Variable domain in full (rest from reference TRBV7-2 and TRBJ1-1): GAGVSQSPSNKVTEKGKDVELRCDPISGHTALYWYRQSLGQGLEFLIYFQGNSAPDKSGLPSDRFSAERTGGSVSTLTIQRTQQEDSAVYLCASSLSDYTEAFFGQGTRLTVV.

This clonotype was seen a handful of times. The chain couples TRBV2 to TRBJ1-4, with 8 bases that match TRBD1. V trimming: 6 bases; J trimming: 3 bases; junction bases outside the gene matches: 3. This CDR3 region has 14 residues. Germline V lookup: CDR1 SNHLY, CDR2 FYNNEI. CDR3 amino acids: CASSVTGANEKLFF. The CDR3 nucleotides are TGTGCCAGCAGCGTGACAGGGGCTAATGAAAAACTGTTTTTT.

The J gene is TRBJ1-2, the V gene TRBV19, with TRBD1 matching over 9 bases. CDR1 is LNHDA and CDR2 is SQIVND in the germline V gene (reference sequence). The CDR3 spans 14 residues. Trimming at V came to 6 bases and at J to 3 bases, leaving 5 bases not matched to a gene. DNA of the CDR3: TGTGCCAGTAGCTTACAGGGGGCGCACTATGGCTACACCTTC. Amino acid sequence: CASSLQGAHYGYTF.

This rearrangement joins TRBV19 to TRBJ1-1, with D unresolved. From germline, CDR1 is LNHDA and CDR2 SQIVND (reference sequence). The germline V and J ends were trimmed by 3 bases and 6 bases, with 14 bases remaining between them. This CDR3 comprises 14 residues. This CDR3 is CASSISGSGPEAFF. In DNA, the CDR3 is TGTGCCAGTAGTATTTCGGGGAGCGGGCCTGAAGCTTTCTTT.

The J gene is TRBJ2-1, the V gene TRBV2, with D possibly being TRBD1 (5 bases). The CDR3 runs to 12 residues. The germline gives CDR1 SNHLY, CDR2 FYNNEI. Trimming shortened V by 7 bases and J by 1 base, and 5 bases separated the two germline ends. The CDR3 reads CASKGSYNEQFF. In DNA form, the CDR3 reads TGTGCCAGCAAGGGGTCCTACAATGAGCAGTTCTTC. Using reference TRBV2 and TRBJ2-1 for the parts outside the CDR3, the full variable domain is EPEVTQTPSHQVTQMGQEVILRCVPISNHLYFYWYRQILGQKVEFLVSFYNNEISEKSEIFDDQFSVERPDGSNFTLKIRSTKLEDSAMYFCASKGSYNEQFFGPGTRLTVL.

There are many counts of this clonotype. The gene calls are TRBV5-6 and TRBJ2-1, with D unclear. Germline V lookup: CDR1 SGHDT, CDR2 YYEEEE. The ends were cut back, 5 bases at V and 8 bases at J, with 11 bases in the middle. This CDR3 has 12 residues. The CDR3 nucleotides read TGTGCCAGCAGTGTGATAGCCGATGAGCAGTTCTTC. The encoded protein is CASSVIADEQFF.

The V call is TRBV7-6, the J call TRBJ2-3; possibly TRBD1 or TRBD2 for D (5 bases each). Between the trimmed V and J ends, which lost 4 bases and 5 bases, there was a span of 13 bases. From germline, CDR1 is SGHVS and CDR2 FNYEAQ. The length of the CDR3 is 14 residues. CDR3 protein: CASSSRESGDTQYF. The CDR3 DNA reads TGTGCCAGCAGCTCCAGGGAAAGCGGAGATACGCAGTATTTT.

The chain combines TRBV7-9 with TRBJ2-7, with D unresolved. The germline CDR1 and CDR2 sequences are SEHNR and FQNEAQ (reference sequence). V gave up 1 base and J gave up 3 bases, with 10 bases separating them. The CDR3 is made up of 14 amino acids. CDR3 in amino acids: CASSLDTAYYEQYF. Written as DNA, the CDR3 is TGTGCCAGCAGCTTAGACACAGCGTACTACGAGCAGTACTTC.